This passage covers 8 T cell receptor beta chains from one sample sequenced in a study of cytomegalovirus exposure and HLA in healthy donors. PCR was performed using 60 Vbeta and 13 Jbeta primers. The protocol was immunoSEQ multiplex PCR, while the TCRdb copy is restricted to in-frame clones and leaves out a portion. The data show about 110,000 clones, with around 70% seen just once and roughly 1.2% held by the top ten. Source material: PBMCs. The source is a man aged 40-49 years in good health and CMV-seronegative.

J is TRBJ2-7 and V is TRBV10-3; 9 bases line up with TRBD2. CDR3 length: 16 residues. With 0 bases clipped from V and 3 bases from J, the junction kept 6 bases outside the gene matches. Per germline, CDR1 ENHRY and CDR2 SYGVKD. The CDR3, as DNA: TGTGCCATCAGTGAGTCGCTGGGCGGGGGGGGCTACGAGCAGTACTTC. Its protein is CAISESLGGGGYEQYF.

This clone has just a few counts. The CDR3 DNA is TGTGCCAGCAGTGCTAGTCTGAACACTGAAGCTTTCTTT. Its protein is CASSASLNTEAFF. The chain carries TRBV6-4 and TRBJ1-1, with no clear D. Trimming shortened V by 4 bases and J by 0 bases, and 6 bases separated the two germline ends. Germline V lookup: CDR1 MRHNA, CDR2 SNTAGT. This CDR3 region has 13 residues.

The chain carries TRBV5-8 and TRBJ1-2; D uncertain. CDR1 SGHTS and CDR2 YDEGEE come from the germline V gene. The CDR3 is made up of 13 amino acids. Trimming took 0 bases from V and 8 from J, leaving 11 bases between them. CDR3 DNA: TGTGCCAGCAGCTTGGAGTCAGGAGGCGGCTACACCTTC. Translating it yields CASSLESGGGYTF.

The V call is TRBV28, the J call TRBJ1-1; no definite D call. CDR3 length: 11 amino acids. Germline V gene lookup returns CDR1 MDHEN and CDR2 SYDVKM. Trimming took 6 bases from V and 10 from J, leaving 12 bases between them. In DNA form, the CDR3 reads TGTGCCAGCAGCGGGGATTTGATAGCTTTCTTT. This sequence encodes CASSGDLIAFF.

The rearrangement uses TRBV4-2 and TRBJ2-1; tentatively, D is TRBD1 (5 bases). This CDR3 has 16 amino acids. Germline CDR1 reads LGHNA; CDR2 reads YNFKEQ. With 4 bases removed from V and 4 bases from J, the gap between germline ends came to 17 bases. CDR3 protein: CASSLVRQNPYNEQFF. The CDR3 DNA reads TGTGCCAGCAGCCTTGTCCGACAGAATCCTTACAATGAGCAGTTCTTC.

This clone has only one observation. The V and J genes are TRBV30 and TRBJ2-3, with TRBD1 identical over 8 bases. V trimming: 3 bases; J trimming: 4 bases; junction bases outside the gene matches: 6. Looked up from germline, CDR1 is GTSNPN and CDR2 is SVGIG (reference sequence). The CDR3 totals 14 residues. The CDR3 DNA follows: TGTGCCTGGAGCCGAGGACAGGGTTCAGATACGCAGTATTTT. It yields the protein CAWSRGQGSDTQYF.

The chain employs TRBV10-3 and TRBJ2-5; D remains unclear. The J call may be in error: the DNA end matches TRBJ2-7 better. Germline CDR1 and CDR2: ENHRY and SYGVKD. CDR3 size: 15 residues. The CDR3 sequence: CAISDGQMSSYEQYF. The CDR3 DNA reads TGTGCCATCAGTGATGGGCAGATGAGCTCCTACGAGCAGTACTTC.

The chain recombines TRBV6-5 with TRBJ2-3; TRBD1 aligns across 9 bases. V dropped 5 bases and J dropped 9; count of bases not matched to a gene: 12. Germline CDR1 reads MNHEY; CDR2 reads SVGAGI. The CDR3 is 15 residues long. The CDR3 DNA sequence: TGTGCCAGCAGTCCCGACAGGGGGACGCCGCGGACGCAGTATTTT. This sequence encodes CASSPDRGTPRTQYF.